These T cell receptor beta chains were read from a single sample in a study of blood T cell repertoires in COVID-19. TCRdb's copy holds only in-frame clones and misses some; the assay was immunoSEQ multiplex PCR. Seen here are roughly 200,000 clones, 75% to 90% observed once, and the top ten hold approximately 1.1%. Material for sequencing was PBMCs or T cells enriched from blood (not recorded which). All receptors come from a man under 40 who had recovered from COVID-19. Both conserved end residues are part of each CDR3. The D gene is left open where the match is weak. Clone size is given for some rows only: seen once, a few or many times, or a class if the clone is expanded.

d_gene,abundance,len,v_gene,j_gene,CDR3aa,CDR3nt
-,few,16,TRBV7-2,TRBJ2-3,CASSLFSVSSTDTQYF,TGTGCCAGCAGCTTATTTTCAGTTTCTAGCACAGATACGCAGTATTTT
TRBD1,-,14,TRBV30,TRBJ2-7,CAWSVGTGAYEQYF,TGTGCCTGGAGCGTTGGGACAGGGGCCTACGAGCAGTACTTC
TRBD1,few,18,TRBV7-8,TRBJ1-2,CASSFKTGGKQLGYGYTF,TGTGCCAGCAGCTTTAAGACAGGGGGAAAGCAACTGGGCTATGGCTACACCTTC
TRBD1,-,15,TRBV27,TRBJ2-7,CASSRSGTGPYEQYF,TGTGCCAGCAGCCGTTCGGGGACAGGGCCCTACGAGCAGTACTTC
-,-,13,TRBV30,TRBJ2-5,CAWSTGVLGTQYF,TGTGCCTGGAGTACGGGGGTCCTAGGGACCCAGTACTTC
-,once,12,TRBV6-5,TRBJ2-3,CATQDNTDTQYF,TGTGCCACCCAGGACAACACAGATACGCAGTATTTT
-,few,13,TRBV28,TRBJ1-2,CASSLKGDYGYTF,TGTGCCAGCAGTTTAAAAGGGGACTATGGCTACACCTTC
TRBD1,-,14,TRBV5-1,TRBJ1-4,CASTPGTGNEKLFF,TGCGCCAGCACTCCCGGGACAGGGAATGAAAAACTGTTTTTT
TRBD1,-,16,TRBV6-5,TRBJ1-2,CASSYSGQGTNYGYTF,TGTGCCAGCAGTTACTCGGGACAGGGAACGAACTATGGCTACACCTTC
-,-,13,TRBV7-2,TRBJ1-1,CASSLALNTEAFF,TGTGCCAGCAGCTTAGCCTTGAACACTGAAGCTTTCTTT
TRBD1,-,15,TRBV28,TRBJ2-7,CASSSWRDRAYEQYF,TGTGCCAGCAGTTCATGGCGGGACAGGGCCTACGAGCAGTACTTC
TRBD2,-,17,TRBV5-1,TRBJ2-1,CASSSGLARSTYNEQFF,TGCGCCAGCAGCTCAGGACTAGCGAGGTCTACCTACAATGAGCAGTTCTTC
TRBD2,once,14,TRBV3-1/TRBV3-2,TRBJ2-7,CASSRFGLAYEQYF,TGTGCCAGCAGCCGATTCGGACTAGCCTACGAGCAGTACTTC
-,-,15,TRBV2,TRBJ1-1,CASSRENRGGTEAFF,TGTGCCAGCAGCCGCGAAAACCGGGGGGGCACTGAAGCTTTCTTT
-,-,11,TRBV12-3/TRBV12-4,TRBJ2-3,CASSLGTTQYF,TGTGCCAGCAGTTTGGGGACAACGCAGTATTTT
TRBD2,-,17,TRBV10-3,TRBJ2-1,CAISESSGGGPEVEQFF,TGTGCCATCAGTGAGTCGAGCGGGGGGGGACCGGAAGTAGAGCAGTTCTTC
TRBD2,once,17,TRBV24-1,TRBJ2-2,CATSDLGLASNTGELFF,TGTGCCACCAGTGATTTGGGACTAGCGTCGAACACCGGGGAGCTGTTTTTT
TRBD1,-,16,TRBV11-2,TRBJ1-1,CASTTDRRRMNTEAFF,TGTGCCAGCACCACGGACAGGAGAAGGATGAACACTGAAGCTTTCTTT
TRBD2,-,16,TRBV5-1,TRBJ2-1,CASSSQREGPVGEQFF,TGCGCCAGCAGCTCACAGCGGGAGGGCCCGGTCGGTGAGCAGTTCTTC